This T cell receptor (beta chain) stems from a study of blood T cell repertoires in COVID-19. Background on the study: COVID-19 samples, acute and convalescent, were from the United States, Italy and Spain.

The germline V gene encodes CDR1 SGHRS and CDR2 YFSETQ. Trimming removed 0 bases from V and 1 base from J; junction bases left unmatched: 2. The CDR3 has 16 amino acids. TCRdb's copy holds only in-frame clones and misses some; the assay was immunoSEQ multiplex PCR. Among approximately 220,000 clones listed, 70% to 90% were seen once. This receptor was obtained from a man in his fifties or sixties with acute or convalescent COVID-19. J is TRBJ2-3 and V is TRBV5-1, with TRBD2 identical over 10 bases. Sequencing used peripheral blood. The CDR3 sequence: CASSLAAGGGTDTQYF. DNA for the CDR3: TGCGCCAGCAGCTTGGCAGCGGGGGGGGGCACAGATACGCAGTATTTT.